This T cell receptor (beta chain) is from a study of radiation and T cells in renal cell carcinoma. This table comes from immunoSEQ multiplex PCR, and its TCRdb copy is limited to in-frame clones, with some not included. The table has about 170,000 clones, about nine tenths seen once. As to time point: blood 4 weeks post-SBRT, at nephrectomy. As for treatment: 15 Gy SBRT to primary tumor, nephrectomy 4 weeks later. Nephrectomy followed 15 Gy stereotactic body radiation by 4 weeks. For this clone: Its antigen remains unknown.

The V and J ends lost 7 bases and 0 bases respectively, with 20 bases between them. The CDR3 covers 16 residues. Germline CDR1 is SQVTM and CDR2 is ANQGSEA. General study findings and limits: Without pretreatment biopsies, baseline tumor clonotype presence was undetermined.

This receptor was identified in a woman aged 45-65 years with renal cell carcinoma. Sequenced here: blood, sampled from a patient whose treatment included radiotherapy and nephrectomy. The chain combines TRBV29-1 with TRBJ2-3, with D possibly being TRBD1 or TRBD2 (6 bases each). CDR3 region: CSAPIGGGSSTDTQYF. For the CDR3, the DNA is TGCAGCGCCCCGATCGGGGGCGGATCTAGCACAGATACGCAGTATTTT.